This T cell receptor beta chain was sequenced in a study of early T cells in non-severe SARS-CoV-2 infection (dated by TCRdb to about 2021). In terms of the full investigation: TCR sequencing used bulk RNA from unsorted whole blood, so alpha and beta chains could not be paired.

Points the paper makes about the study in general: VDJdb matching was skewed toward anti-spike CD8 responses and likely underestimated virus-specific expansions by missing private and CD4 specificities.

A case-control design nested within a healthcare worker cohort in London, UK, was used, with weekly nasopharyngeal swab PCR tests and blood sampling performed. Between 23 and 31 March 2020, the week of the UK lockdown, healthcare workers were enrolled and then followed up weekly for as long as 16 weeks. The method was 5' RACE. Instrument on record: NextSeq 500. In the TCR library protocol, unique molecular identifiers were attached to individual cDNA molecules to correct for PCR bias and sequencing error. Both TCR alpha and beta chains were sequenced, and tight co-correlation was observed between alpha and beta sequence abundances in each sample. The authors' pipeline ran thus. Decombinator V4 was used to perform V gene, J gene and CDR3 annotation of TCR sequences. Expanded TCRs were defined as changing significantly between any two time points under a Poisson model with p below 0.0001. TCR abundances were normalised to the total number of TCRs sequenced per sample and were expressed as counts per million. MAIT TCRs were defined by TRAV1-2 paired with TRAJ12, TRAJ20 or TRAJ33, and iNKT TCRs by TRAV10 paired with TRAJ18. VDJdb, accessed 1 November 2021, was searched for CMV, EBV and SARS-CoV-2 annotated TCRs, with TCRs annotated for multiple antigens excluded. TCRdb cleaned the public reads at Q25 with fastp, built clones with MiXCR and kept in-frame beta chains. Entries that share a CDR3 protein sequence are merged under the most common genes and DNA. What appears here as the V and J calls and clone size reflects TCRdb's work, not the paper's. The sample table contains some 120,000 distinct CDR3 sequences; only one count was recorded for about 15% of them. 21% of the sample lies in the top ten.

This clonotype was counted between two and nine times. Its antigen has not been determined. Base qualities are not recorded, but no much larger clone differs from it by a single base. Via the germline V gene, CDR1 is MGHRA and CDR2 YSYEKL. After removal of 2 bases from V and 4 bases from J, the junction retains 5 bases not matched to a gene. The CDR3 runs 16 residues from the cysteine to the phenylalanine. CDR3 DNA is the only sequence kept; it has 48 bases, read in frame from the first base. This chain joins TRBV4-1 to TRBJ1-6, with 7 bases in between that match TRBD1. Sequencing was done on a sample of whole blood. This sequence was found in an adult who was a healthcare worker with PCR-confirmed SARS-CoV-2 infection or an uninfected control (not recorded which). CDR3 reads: CASSQTGDPYNSPLHF. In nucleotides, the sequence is TGCGCCAGCAGCCAAACAGGGGACCCTTATAATTCACCCCTCCACTTT.